Given below is one TCR beta chain in context. The record originates from a study of shared clonotypes between healthy human individuals. Germline V gene lookup returns CDR1 SGHVS and CDR2 FNYEAQ. The CDR3 spans 16 residues. The ends lost 4 bases at V and 9 bases at J; junction bases unmatched: 9. The method was immunoSEQ multiplex PCR; TCRdb's version includes in-frame clones alone and lacks a portion of them. The data show millions of clones, with roughly 94% seen just once and around 0.13% held by the top ten. The receptor's source is a man aged 18 to 35 in good health. The chain carries TRBV7-6 and TRBJ1-6, with 10 bases matching TRBD1. Sequencing used naive CD4+ T cells sorted from blood. Subset denoted: CD45RA+ positively selected. CDR3 protein: CASSSLGQGGSSPLHF. CDR3 nucleotides: TGTGCCAGCAGCTCCCTTGGACAGGGGGGTAGTTCACCCCTCCACTTT.